The T cell receptor (beta chain) described here comes from a study of cytomegalovirus exposure and HLA in healthy donors. Looking at the study overall: Of roughly 400 genotyped donors, roughly 81% grouped in the Caucasian-associated ancestry cluster.

Both 60 Vbeta primers and 13 Jbeta primers went into the PCR. Only in-frame clones appear in the TCRdb table, and some are missing; sequencing was by immunoSEQ multiplex PCR. The table lists 70,000 to 95,000 clones, approximately 80% of them singletons, with roughly 2% in the top ten. V lost 4 bases, J lost 3 bases, and 10 bases lay in between. This CDR3 spans 13 amino acids. The germline V gene encodes CDR1 ENHRY and CDR2 SYGVKD. This clone was counted a single time. The V and J genes are TRBV10-3 and TRBJ2-7; D gene uncertain. The sequence derives from a man younger than 30 in good health and CMV-seronegative. The sequencing sample was made of PBMCs. The CDR3 bases are TGTGCCATCAGTGTAACAGAGAACTACGAGCAGTACTTC. This codes for CAISVTENYEQYF.